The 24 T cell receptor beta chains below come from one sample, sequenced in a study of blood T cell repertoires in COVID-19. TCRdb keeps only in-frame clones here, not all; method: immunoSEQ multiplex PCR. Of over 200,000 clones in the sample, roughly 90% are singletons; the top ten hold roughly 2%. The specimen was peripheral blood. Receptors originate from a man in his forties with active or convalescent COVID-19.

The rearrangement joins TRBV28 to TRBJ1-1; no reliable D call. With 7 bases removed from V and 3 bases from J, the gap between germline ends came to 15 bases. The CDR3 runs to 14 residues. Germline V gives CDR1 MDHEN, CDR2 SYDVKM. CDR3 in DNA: TGTGCCAGCACCCAGAGACCGGGGTACACTGAAGCTTTCTTT. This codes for CASTQRPGYTEAFF.

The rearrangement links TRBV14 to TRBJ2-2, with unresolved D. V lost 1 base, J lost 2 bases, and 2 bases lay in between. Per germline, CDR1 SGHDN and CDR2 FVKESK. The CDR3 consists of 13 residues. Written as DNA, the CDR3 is TGTGCCAGCAGCCAAGTAAACACCGGGGAGCTGTTTTTT. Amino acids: CASSQVNTGELFF.

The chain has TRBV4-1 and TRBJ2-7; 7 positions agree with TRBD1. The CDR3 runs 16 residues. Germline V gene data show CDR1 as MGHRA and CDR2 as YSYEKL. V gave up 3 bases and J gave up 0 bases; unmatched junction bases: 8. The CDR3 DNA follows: TGCGCCAGCAGCCATCCGATGACAGGGAGCTCCTACGAGCAGTACTTC. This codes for CASSHPMTGSSYEQYF.

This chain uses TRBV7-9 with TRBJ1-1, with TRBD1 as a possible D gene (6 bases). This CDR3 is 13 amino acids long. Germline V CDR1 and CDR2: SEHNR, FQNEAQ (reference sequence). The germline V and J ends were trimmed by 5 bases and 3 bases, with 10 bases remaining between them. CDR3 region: CASSLGGHTEAFF. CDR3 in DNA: TGTGCCAGCAGCCTCGGGGGGCACACTGAAGCTTTCTTT.

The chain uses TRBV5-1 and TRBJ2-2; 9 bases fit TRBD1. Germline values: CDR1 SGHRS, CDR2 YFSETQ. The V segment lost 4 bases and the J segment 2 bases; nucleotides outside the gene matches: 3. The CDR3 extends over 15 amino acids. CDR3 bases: TGCGCCAGCAGCACGGGACAGGGTAACACCGGGGAGCTGTTTTTT. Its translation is CASSTGQGNTGELFF.

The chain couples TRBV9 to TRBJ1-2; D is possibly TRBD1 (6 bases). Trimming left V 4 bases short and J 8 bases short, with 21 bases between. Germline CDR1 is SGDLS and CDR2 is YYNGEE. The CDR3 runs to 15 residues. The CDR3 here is CASSKSGVGPEGYTF. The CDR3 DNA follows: TGTGCCAGCAGCAAGTCAGGGGTGGGGCCTGAGGGCTACACCTTC.

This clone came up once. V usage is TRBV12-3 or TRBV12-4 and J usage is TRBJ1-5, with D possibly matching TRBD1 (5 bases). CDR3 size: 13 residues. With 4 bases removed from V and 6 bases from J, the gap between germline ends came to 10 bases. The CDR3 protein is CASSSGTSQPQHF. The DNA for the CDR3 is TGTGCCAGCAGTTCCGGGACTTCTCAGCCCCAGCATTTT.

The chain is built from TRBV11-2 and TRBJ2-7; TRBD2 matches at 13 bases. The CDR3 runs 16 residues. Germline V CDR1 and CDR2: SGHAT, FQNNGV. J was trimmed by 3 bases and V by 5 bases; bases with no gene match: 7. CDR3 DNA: TGTGCCAGCAGCCCAGGGGGGACTAGCGGGATCTACGAGCAGTACTTC. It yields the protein CASSPGGTSGIYEQYF. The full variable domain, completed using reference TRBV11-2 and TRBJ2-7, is EAGVAQSPRYKIIEKRQSVAFWCNPISGHATLYWYQQILGQGPKLLIQFQNNGVVDDSQLPKDRFSAERLKGVDSTLKIQPAKLEDSAVYLCASSPGGTSGIYEQYFGPGTRLTVT.

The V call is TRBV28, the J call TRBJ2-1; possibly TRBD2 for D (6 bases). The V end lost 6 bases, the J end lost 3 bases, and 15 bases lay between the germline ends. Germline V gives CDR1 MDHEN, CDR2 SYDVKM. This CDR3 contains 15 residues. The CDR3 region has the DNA TGTGCCAGCAGCTTTGCGGGACGACTCTACAATGAGCAGTTCTTC. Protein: CASSFAGRLYNEQFF.

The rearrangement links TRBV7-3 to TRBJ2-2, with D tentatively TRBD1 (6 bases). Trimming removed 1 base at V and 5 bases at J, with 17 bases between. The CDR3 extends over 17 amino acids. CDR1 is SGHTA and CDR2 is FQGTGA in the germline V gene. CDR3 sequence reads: CASSLSRGAVGTGELFF. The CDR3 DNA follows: TGTGCCAGCAGCTTAAGCAGGGGCGCGGTAGGGACCGGGGAGCTGTTTTTT. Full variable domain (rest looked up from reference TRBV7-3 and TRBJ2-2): GAGVSQTPSNKVTEKGKYVELRCDPISGHTALYWYRQSLGQGPEFLIYFQGTGAADDSGLPNDRFFAVRPEGSVSTLKIQRTERGDSAVYLCASSLSRGAVGTGELFFGEGSRLTVL.

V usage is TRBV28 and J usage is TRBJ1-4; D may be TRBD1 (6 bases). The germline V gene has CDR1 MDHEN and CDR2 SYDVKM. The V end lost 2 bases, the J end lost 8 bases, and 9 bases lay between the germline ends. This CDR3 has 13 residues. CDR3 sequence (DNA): TGTGCCAGCAGTTTACAGGGGTACGAAAAACTGTTTTTT. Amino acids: CASSLQGYEKLFF.

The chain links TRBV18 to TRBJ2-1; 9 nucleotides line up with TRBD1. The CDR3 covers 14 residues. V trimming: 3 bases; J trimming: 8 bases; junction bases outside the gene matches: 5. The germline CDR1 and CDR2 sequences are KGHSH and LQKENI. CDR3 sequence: CASSPGTGWDEQFF. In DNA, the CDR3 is TGTGCCAGCTCACCCGGGACAGGGTGGGATGAGCAGTTCTTC.

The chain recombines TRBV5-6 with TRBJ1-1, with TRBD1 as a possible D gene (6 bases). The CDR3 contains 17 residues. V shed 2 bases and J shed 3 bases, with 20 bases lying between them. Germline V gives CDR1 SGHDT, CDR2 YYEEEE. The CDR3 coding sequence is TGTGCCAGCAGCTTATATGGACCGGGGGGCGCGGACACTGAAGCTTTCTTT. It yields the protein CASSLYGPGGADTEAFF. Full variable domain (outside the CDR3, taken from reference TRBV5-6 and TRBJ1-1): DAGVTQSPTHLIKTRGQQVTLRCSPKSGHDTVSWYQQALGQGPQFIFQYYEEEERQRGNFPDRFSGHQFPNYSSELNVNALLLGDSALYLCASSLYGPGGADTEAFFGQGTRLTVV.

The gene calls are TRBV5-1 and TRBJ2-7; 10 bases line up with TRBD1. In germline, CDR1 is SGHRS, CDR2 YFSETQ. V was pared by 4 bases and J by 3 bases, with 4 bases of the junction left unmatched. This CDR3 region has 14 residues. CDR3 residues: CASSPRTGGYEQYF. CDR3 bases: TGCGCCAGCAGCCCCCGGACAGGGGGCTACGAGCAGTACTTC.

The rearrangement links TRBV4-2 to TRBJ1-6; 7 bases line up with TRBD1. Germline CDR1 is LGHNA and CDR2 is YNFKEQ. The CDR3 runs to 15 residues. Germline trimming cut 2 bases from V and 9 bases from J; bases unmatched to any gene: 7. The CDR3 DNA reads TGTGCCAGCAGCCAAACCCGACAGGGACCTTCACCCCTCCACTTT. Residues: CASSQTRQGPSPLHF.

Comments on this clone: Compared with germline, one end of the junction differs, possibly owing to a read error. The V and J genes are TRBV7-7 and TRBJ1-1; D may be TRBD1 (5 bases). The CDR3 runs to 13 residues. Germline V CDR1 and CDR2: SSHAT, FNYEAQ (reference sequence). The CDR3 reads CASSKDTGTEAFF. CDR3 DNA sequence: TGTGCTAGCAGCAAGGACACAGGCACTGAAGCTTTCTTT.

CDR3 coding DNA: TGTGCCACCGCCCTGGGACTAGCGGGATCCCTAGCCAAAAACATTCAGTACTTC. Protein product: CATALGLAGSLAKNIQYF. The rearrangement joins TRBV6-4 to TRBJ2-4; 13 bases agree with TRBD2. Per the germline V gene, CDR1 is MRHNA and CDR2 is SNTAGT. The CDR3 has 18 residues. With V trimmed by 10 bases and J by 0 bases, 12 bases remained unmatched.

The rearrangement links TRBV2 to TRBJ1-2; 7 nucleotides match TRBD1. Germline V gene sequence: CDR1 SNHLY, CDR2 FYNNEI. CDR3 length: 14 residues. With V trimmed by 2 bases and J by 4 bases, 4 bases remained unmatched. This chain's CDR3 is CASSERQGIYGYTF. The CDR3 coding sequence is TGTGCCAGCAGTGAAAGACAGGGTATCTATGGCTACACCTTC.

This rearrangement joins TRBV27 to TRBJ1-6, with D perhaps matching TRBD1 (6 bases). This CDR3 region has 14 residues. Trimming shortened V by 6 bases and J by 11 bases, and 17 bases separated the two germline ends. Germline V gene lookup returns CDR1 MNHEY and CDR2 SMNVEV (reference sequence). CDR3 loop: CASRKKDSQTPLHF. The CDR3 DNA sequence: TGTGCCAGCAGGAAAAAGGACAGTCAGACACCCCTCCACTTT.

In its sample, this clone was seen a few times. CDR3 amino acids: CASSSRGLAGRTDTQYF. Here the CDR3 DNA reads TGTGCCAGCAGTTCCAGGGGACTAGCGGGGCGCACAGATACGCAGTATTTT. The chain has TRBV28 and TRBJ2-3, with 13 positions matching TRBD2. V lost 4 bases, J lost 1 base, and 5 bases stayed unmatched. CDR1 is MDHEN and CDR2 is SYDVKM in the germline V gene. The CDR3 length is 17 residues.

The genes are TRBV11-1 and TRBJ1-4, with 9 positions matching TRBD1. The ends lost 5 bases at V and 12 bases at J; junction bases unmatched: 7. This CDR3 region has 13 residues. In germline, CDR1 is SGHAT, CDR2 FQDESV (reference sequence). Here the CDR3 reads CASSTNRGPQLFF. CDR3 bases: TGTGCCAGCAGCACCAACAGGGGGCCGCAACTGTTTTTT.

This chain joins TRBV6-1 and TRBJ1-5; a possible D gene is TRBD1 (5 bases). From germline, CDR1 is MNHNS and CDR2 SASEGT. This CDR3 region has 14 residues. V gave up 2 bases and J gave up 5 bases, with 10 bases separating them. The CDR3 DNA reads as TGTGCCAGCAGTGAACTAACGGGGGATCAGCCCCAGCATTTT. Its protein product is CASSELTGDQPQHF.

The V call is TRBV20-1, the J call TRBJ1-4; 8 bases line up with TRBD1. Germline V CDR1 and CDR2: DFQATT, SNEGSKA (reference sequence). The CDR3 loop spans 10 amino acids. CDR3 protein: CGTGGTKLFF. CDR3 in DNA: TGCGGAACAGGGGGTACAAAACTGTTTTTT.

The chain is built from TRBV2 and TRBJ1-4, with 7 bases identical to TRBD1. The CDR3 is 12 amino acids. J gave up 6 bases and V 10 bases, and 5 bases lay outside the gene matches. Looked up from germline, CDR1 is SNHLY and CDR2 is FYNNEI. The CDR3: CATRGTDEKLFF. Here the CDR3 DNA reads TGTGCCACCAGGGGGACAGATGAAAAACTGTTTTTT. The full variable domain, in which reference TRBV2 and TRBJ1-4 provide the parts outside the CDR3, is EPEVTQTPSHQVTQMGQEVILRCVPISNHLYFYWYRQILGQKVEFLVSFYNNEISEKSEIFDDQFSVERPDGSNFTLKIRSTKLEDSAMYFCATRGTDEKLFFGSGTQLSVL.